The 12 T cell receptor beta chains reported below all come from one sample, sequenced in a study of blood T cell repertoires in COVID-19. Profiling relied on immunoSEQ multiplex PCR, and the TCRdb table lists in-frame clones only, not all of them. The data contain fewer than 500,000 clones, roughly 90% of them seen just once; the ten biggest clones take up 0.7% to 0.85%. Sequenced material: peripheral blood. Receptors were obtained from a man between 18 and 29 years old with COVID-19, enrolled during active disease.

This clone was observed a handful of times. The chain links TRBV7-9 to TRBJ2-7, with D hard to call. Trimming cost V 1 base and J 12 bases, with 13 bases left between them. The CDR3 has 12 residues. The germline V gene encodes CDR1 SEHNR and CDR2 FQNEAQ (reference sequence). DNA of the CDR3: TGTGCCAGCAGCTTAGATACACCAACCCCGTACTTC. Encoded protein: CASSLDTPTPYF.

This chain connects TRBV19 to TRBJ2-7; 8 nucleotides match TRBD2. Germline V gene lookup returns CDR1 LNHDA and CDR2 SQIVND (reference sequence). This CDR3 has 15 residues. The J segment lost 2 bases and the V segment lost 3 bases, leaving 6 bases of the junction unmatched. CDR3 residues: CASSMGSGTPYEQYF. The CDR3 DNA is TGTGCCAGTAGTATGGGTAGCGGGACCCCCTACGAGCAGTACTTC.

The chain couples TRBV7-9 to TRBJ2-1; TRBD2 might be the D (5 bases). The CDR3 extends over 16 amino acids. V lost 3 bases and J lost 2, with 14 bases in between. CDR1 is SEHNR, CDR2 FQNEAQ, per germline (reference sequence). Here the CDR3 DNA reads TGTGCCAGCAGCTTTTTTCTGGGAGCGGCCTACAATGAGCAGTTCTTC. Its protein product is CASSFFLGAAYNEQFF.

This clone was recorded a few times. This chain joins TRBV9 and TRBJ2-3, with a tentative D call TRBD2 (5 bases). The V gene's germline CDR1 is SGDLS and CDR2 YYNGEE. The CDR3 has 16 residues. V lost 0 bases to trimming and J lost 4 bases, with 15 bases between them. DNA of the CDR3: TGTGCCAGCAGCGTAGGGACCAGGACTGGATCAGATACGCAGTATTTT. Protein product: CASSVGTRTGSDTQYF.

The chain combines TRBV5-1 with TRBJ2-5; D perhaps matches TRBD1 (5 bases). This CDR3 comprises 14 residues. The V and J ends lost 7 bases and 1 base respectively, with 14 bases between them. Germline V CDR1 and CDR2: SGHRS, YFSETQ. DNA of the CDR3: TGCGCCAGCTCTTCCTGGGGCAGCCAAGAGACCCAGTACTTC. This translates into CASSSWGSQETQYF.

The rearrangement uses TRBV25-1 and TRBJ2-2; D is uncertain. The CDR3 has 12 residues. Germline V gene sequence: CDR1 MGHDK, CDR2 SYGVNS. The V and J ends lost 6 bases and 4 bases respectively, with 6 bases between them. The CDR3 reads CASSDFTGELFF. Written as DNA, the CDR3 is TGTGCCAGCAGCGACTTCACCGGGGAGCTGTTTTTT.

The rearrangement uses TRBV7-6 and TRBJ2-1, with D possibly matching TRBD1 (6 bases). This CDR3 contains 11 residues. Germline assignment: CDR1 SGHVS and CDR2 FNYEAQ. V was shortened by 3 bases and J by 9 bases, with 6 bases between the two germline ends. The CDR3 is CASSLGAEQFF. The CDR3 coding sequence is TGTGCCAGCAGCTTGGGGGCTGAGCAGTTCTTC.

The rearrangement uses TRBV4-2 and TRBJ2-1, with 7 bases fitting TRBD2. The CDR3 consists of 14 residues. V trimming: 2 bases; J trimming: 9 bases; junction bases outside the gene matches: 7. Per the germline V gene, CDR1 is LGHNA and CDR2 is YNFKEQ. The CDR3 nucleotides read TGTGCCAGCAGCCAATTCGCTGGGAGGGGTGAGCAGTTCTTC. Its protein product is CASSQFAGRGEQFF.

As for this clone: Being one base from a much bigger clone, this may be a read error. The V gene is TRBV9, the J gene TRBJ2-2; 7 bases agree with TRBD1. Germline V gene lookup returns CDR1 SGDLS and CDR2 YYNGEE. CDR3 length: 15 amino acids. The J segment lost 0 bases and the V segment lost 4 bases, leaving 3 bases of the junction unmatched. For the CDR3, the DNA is TGTGCCAGCAGCAGAGGGGGCGCGAACACCGGGGAGCTGTTTTTT. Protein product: CASSRGGANTGELFF.

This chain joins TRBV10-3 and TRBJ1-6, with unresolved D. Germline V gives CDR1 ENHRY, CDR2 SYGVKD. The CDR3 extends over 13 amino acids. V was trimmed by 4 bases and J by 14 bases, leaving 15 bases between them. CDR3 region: CAISGTASLALHF. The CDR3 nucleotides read TGTGCCATCAGTGGTACAGCCTCCCTTGCCCTCCACTTT.

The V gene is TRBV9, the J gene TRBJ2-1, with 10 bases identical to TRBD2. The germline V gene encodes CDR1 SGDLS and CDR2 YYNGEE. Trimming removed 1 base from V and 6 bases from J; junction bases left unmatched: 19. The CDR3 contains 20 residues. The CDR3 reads CASSVSVQLAGGKFGNEQFF. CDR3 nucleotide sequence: TGTGCCAGCAGCGTAAGCGTTCAATTAGCGGGAGGAAAGTTTGGCAATGAGCAGTTCTTC.

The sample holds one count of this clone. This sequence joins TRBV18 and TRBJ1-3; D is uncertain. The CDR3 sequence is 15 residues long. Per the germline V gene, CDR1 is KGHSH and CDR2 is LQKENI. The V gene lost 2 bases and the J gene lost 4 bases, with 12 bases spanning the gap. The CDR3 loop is CASSPKGGRGNTIYF. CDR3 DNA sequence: TGTGCCAGCTCACCAAAGGGAGGCAGAGGAAACACCATATATTTT. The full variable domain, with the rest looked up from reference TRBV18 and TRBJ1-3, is NAGVMQNPRHLVRRRGQEARLRCSPMKGHSHVYWYRQLPEEGLKFMVYLQKENIIDESGMPKERFSAEFPKEGPSILRIQQVVRGDSAAYFCASSPKGGRGNTIYFGEGSWLTVV.